This paragraph covers one T cell receptor beta chain sequence. The antigen it recognizes is unknown. No base-level quality is on record; no much larger clone is a single base apart. This entry comes from a study of cytotoxic CD8 clonotypes in ibrutinib-treated CLL (dated by TCRdb to the early 2020s). With regard to the full study: In this cohort, over 14 patients were treatment-naive and about ten were relapsed/refractory, while some 17 had unmutated IGHV. Every sample from remission and from progressive disease was obtained while the patients were still on ibrutinib. Samples averaged roughly 280,000 productive templates and 94,082 productive rearrangements. Longitudinal samples were available for about 30% of the 86 trial participants. Response samples were obtained after a median of 12 months of treatment, with a range of roughly 6 to 40 months. Cryopreserved peripheral blood mononuclear cells were obtained prior to treatment, at the time of response, and at either disease progression or sustained remission. Partial responses were observed in 24 patients and complete responses in 2; after a median follow-up of around 68 months, remission was maintained in 15 or so patients and progression was observed in roughly twelve. What the work shows at the level of the full study, not this receptor alone: Public clonotypes were rare and either contracted or stayed stable during treatment, and the rise in clonality at ibrutinib response reflected the expansion of private clonotypes. Lymph node repertoires were not examined, and the timing of sampling was not matched between patients in sustained remission and those whose disease progressed. An increase in clonality was observed at ibrutinib response, with clonality remaining stable during sustained remission and falling back toward baseline at progression. Baseline clonality was found to be higher than that of age-matched healthy donors and was strongly correlated with circulating CD8+ T-cell counts.

The sample's time point label, decoded: 12 to 13 months on ibrutinib. Roughly 1.8 micrograms of genomic DNA were extracted from cryopreserved PBMCs for TCR beta library preparation. High-throughput TCR beta sequencing was performed on longitudinal blood samples from CLL patients receiving ibrutinib monotherapy. The patients took part in an open-label, single-center phase 2 trial of ibrutinib monotherapy. Trimming costs V 3 bases and J 6 bases, and their ends lie 15 bases apart. CDR1 and CDR2, per the germline V gene, are KGHSH and LQKENI. Its CDR3 holds 14 amino acids, cysteine through phenylalanine. Only the CDR3 portion is preserved as DNA: 42 bases, with reading frame beginning at the first base. The goal of deep resolution MiSeq sequencing was a depth between 1 in 1 million and 1 in 200,000 T cells, and coverage averaged 10x per clonotype. The immunoSEQ hsTCRB Kit was used to generate TCR beta libraries. From the authors' description of their analysis: ImmunoSEQ Data Assistant and ImmunoSEQ Analyzer were used for data analysis, and V, D and J genes were assigned according to IMGT definitions. Clonality, which ranges from 0 to 1, was calculated as one minus the normalized Shannon entropy of productive rearrangement frequencies. Only overrepresented clonotypes making up at least 0.05% of each patient's repertoire were included in the public clonotype analysis. Repertoires from approximately 12 age-matched healthy donors in immuneACCESS were used as clonality controls. TCRdb obtained this table from immuneACCESS and retained in-frame rearrangements with V and J assigned. These tables miss some clones; where compared with another copy, unresolved V genes account for less than half of the shortfall, and the remainder is unexplained. Clone size and the V and J calls come from that table; the DNA yielded D and trimming. Here the sample has 200,000 to 250,000 clones; 60% to 80% occur a single time. Clones ranked in the top ten supply approximately 6.3% of the sample.

Source: PBMCs, taken after 12 months of ibrutinib treatment. The chain joins TRBV18 to TRBJ2-7; TRBD2 is perhaps the D gene, given 6 matching bases. The source of this sequence is a human donor with chronic lymphocytic leukemia. The nucleotides are TGTGCCAGCTCACCTGGAGGGAAGCCGCTCGAGCAGTACTTC. It encodes CASSPGGKPLEQYF.